This TCR beta chain was identified in a study of response to subunit inactivated influenza vaccine. CDR3 length: 14 amino acids. J was trimmed by 4 bases and V by 7 bases; bases with no gene match: 6. CDR1 is SGDLS and CDR2 is YYNGEE in the germline V gene. Notes on the study in general: Each seasonal influenza vaccination, the authors suggested, recruits few new T cells.

TCRdb passed the RT-PCR reads through MiXCR, listing each CDR3 protein once. The sample carries 650,000 or so distinct CDR3 sequences, approximately 14% recorded once. Worth noting for this clonotype: Antigen: not known.

The TCR comes from a middle-aged man who received an inactivated influenza vaccine. This chain uses TRBV9 with TRBJ1-5, with TRBD1 matching 9 bases. The source material was PBMCs from blood, sampled 14 days before vaccination. CDR3 region: CASAMGQGNQPQHF. Here the CDR3 DNA reads TGTGCCAGCGCTATGGGACAGGGTAATCAGCCCCAGCATTTT.